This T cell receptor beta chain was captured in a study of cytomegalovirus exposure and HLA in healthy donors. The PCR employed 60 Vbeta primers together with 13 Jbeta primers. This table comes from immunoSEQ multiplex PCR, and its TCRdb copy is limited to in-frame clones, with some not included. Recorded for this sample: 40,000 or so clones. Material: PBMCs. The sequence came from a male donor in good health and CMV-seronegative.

CDR3 loop: CASSYYPTNTEAFF. The CDR3 region has the DNA TGTGCCAGCAGTTACTATCCGACGAACACTGAAGCTTTCTTT. The V and J genes are TRBV28 and TRBJ1-1; D remains ambiguous. CDR1 is MDHEN and CDR2 is SYDVKM in the germline V gene. The V end lost 4 bases, the J end lost 1 base, and 10 bases lay between the germline ends. The CDR3 extends over 14 amino acids.